This T cell receptor beta chain is drawn from a study of identical twins. Points from the study as a whole: Within monozygotic twins, out-of-frame TCR alpha sharing was underestimated by the models.

This clonotype has more than one count but fewer than ten. Antigen unknown. TCRdb re-called the 5' RACE reads through MiXCR, storing one row per CDR3 protein. The table records approximately 890,000 distinct CDR3 sequences, more than 9% of them present only once. V lost 5 bases, J lost 2 bases, and 16 bases lay in between. This CDR3 contains 15 residues. Germline V gene lookup returns CDR1 SEHNR and CDR2 FQNEAQ (reference sequence). The sample was also reused in another study, on yellow fever vaccine responses in identical twins.

The sample was PBMCs. The TCR was taken from a young woman in good health. V and J are TRBV7-9 and TRBJ2-7, with a tentative D call TRBD2 (6 bases). The DNA of the CDR3 is TGTGCCAGCAGCGCTTCTGCGGGGTTCACCTACGAGCAGTACTTC. It codes for CASSASAGFTYEQYF.